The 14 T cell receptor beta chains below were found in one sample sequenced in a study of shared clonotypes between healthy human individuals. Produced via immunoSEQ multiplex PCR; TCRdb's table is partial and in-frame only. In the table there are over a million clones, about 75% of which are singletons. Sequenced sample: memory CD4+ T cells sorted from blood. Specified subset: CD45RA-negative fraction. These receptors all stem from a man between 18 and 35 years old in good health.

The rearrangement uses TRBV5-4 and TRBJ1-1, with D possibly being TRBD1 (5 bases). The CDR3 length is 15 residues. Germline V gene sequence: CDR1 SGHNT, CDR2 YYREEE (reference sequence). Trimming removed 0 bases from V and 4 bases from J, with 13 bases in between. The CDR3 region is CASSLDPGGATEAFF. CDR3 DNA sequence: TGTGCCAGCAGCTTGGACCCCGGGGGTGCCACTGAAGCTTTCTTT.

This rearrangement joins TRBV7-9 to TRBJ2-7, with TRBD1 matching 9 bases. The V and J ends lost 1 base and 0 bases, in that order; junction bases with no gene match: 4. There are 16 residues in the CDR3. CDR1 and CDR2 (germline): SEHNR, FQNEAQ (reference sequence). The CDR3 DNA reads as TGTGCCAGCAGCTTAGGGACAGGGGAACTCTCCTACGAGCAGTACTTC. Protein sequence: CASSLGTGELSYEQYF. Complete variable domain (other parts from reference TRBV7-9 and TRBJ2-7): DTGVSQNPRHKITKRGQNVTFRCDPISEHNRLYWYRQTLGQGPEFLTYFQNEAQLEKSRLLSDRFSAERPKGSFSTLEIQRTEQGDSAMYLCASSLGTGELSYEQYFGPGTRLTVT.

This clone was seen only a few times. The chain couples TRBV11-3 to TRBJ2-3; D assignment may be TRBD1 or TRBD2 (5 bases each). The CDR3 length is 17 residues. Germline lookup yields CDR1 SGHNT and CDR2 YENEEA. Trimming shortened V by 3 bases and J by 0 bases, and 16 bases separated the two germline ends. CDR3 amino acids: CASSFSAGARSTDTQYF. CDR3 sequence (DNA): TGTGCCAGCAGCTTTTCCGCCGGGGCTCGCAGCACAGATACGCAGTATTTT.

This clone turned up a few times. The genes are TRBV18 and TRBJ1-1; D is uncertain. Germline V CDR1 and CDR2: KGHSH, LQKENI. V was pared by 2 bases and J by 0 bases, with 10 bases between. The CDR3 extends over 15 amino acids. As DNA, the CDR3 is TGTGCCAGCTCACCAGAGGGAACTATGAACACTGAAGCTTTCTTT. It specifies CASSPEGTMNTEAFF.

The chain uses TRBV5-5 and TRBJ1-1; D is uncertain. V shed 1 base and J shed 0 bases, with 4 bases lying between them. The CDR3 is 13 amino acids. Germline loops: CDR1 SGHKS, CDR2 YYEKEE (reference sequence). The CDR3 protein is CASSLFLNTEAFF. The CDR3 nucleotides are TGTGCCAGCAGCTTGTTTCTGAACACTGAAGCTTTCTTT.

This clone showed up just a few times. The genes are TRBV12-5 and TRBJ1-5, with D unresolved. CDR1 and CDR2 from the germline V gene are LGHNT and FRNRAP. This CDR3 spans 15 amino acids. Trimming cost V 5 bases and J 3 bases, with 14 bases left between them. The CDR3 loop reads CASGRGEADNQPQHF. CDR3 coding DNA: TGTGCTAGTGGTCGGGGTGAGGCCGACAATCAGCCCCAGCATTTT.

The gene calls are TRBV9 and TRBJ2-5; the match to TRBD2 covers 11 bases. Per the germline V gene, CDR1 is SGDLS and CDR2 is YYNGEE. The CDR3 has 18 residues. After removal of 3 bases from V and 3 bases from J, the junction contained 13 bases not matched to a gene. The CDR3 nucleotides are TGTGCCAGCAGCGGAGGCGGACTAGCGGGCAAGTTAGAAGAGACCCAGTACTTC. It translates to CASSGGGLAGKLEETQYF.

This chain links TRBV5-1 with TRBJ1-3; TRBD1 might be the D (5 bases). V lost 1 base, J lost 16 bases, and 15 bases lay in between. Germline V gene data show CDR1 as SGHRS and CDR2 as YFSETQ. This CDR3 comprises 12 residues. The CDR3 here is CASSLLGVEEYF. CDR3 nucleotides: TGCGCCAGCAGCTTGCTGGGGGTGGAGGAGTATTTT. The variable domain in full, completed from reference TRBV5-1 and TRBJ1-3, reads KAGVTQTPRYLIKTRGQQVTLSCSPISGHRSVSWYQQTPGQGLQFLFEYFSETQRNKGNFPGRFSGRQFSNSRSEMNVSTLELGDSALYLCASSLLGVEEYFGEGSWLTVV.

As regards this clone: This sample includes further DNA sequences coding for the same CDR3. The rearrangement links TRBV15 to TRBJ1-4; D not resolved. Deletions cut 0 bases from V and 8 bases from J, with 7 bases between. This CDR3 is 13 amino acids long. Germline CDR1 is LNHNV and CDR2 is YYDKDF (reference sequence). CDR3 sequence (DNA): TGTGCCACCAGCAGAGATCTGGGCGAAAAACTGTTTTTT. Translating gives CATSRDLGEKLFF.

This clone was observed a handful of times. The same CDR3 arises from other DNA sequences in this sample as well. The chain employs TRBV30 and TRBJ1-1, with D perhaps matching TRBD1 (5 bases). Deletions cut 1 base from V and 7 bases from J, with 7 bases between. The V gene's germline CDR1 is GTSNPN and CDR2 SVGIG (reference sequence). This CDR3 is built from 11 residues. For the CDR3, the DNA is TGTGCCTGGAGTGGGCAGGGTGAAGCTTTCTTT. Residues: CAWSGQGEAFF.

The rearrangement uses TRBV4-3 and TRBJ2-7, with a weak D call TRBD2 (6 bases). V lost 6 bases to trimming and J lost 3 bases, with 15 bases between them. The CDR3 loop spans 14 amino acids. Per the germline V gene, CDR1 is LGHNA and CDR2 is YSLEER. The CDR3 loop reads CASRDGSRLYEQYF. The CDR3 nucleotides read TGCGCCAGCAGGGACGGGAGCAGGCTCTACGAGCAGTACTTC.

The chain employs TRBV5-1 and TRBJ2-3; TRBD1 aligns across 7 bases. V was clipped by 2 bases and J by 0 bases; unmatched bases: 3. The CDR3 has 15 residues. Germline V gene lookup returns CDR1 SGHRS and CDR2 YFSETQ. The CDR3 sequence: CASSFGTASTDTQYF. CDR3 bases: TGCGCCAGCAGCTTCGGGACAGCGAGCACAGATACGCAGTATTTT. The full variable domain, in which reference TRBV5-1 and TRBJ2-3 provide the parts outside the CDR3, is KAGVTQTPRYLIKTRGQQVTLSCSPISGHRSVSWYQQTPGQGLQFLFEYFSETQRNKGNFPGRFSGRQFSNSRSEMNVSTLELGDSALYLCASSFGTASTDTQYFGPGTRLTVL.

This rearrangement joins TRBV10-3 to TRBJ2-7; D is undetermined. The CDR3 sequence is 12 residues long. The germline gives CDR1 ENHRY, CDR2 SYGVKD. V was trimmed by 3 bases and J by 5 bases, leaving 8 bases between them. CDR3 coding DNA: TGTGCCATCAGTGAATGGGCGGACGAGCAGTACTTC. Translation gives CAISEWADEQYF.

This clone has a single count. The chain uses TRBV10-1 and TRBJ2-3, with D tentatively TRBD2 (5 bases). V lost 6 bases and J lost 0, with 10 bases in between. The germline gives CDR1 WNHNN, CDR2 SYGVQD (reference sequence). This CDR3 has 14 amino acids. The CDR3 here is CASSPSTSTDTQYF. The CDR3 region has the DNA TGCGCCAGCAGCCCTAGCACTAGCACAGATACGCAGTATTTT.